Listed here is a single TCR beta chain. The target antigen is unknown. Lacking the conserved final phenylalanine or tryptophan, this CDR3 likely reflects a read error. Because the CDR3's place on the DNA is in doubt, the DNA is left out and the CDR3 is given as listed by TCRdb. This specimen comes from a study of CD8+CD57+ T cells in acquired aplastic anemia. Study observations and caveats: Patients and controls shared 25 to 35 CD8+ CDR3 sequences, which appeared highly expressed in patients and within their immunodominant clones.

Germline CDR1 KGHDR, CDR2 SFDVKD. The CDR3 is 11 amino acids in total, end residues counted. Patients who underwent sequencing had shown CD8+CD57+ cell expansion by flow cytometry. The template for TCR beta VDJ and CDR3 sequence profiling was genomic DNA. From the reads, TCRdb called clonotypes with MiXCR, one entry per CDR3 protein. The repertoire holds some 160,000 distinct CDR3 sequences, roughly 48% seen once, with 25% to 35% in the top ten. The material sequenced was sorted CD4+, CD8+, or CD8+CD57+ T cells (not recorded which) from PBMCs. The chain has TRBV24-1 and TRBJ2-5; the table assigns TRBD2, which was not confirmed against the DNA. The sequence was collected from a human donor with aplastic anemia. The CDR3 sequence is CATSDLPEVSL.